This TCR beta chain appears in the sequencing data of a study of blood T cell repertoires in COVID-19. Across the study: Collection of acute and convalescent COVID-19 samples took place in the United States, Italy and Spain.

The study assigned cohorts using participant-reported clinical history. The data were produced by immunoSEQ multiplex PCR, yet TCRdb's version contains in-frame clones alone and is incomplete. The data hold about 400,000 clones, with roughly 86% observed a single time. The source of this sequence is a woman aged 40 to 50 with acute COVID-19. Sequenced input: PBMCs or T cells enriched from blood (not recorded which).

The CDR3 loop is CASSLTTGNYGYTF. The CDR3 region has the DNA TGTGCCAGCAGCTTAACGACAGGAAACTATGGCTACACCTTC. The chain is built from TRBV7-2 and TRBJ1-2, with D maybe TRBD1 (6 bases). The germline V gene encodes CDR1 SGHTA and CDR2 FQGNSA. The V gene lost 2 bases and the J gene lost 2 bases, with 9 bases spanning the gap. The CDR3 is 14 residues long.